The rows below give T cell receptor beta chains drawn from one sample of a study of human T cells and chemical hapten exposure. TCRdb analysed the RACE reads with MiXCR anew, one entry per CDR3 protein. The table records about 120,000 distinct CDR3 sequences, around 11% of them present only once. The specimen was whole blood, collected in connection with sensitization to the hapten diphenylcyclopropenone (DPC). The receptors shown here come from a woman between 50 and 59 years old with alopecia areata. Some clones in this sample may be carry-over from other donors' samples. Both conserved end residues are part of each CDR3. D genes are given only for firm matches. The listing skips clone size in some rows; elsewhere it reads once, few, many or a size class.

abundance | j_gene | v_gene | d_gene | CDR3aa | CDR3nt
- | TRBJ1-5 | TRBV30 | TRBD1 | CAWSGQGNQPQHF | TGTGCCTGGAGTGGACAGGGAAATCAGCCCCAGCATTTT
few | TRBJ2-7 | TRBV6-1 | - | CASSVNPGHPGGEQYF | TGTGCCAGCAGTGTGAATCCGGGACACCCCGGCGGGGAGCAGTACTTC
few | TRBJ2-1 | TRBV6-2/TRBV6-3 | - | CASSSRATFGNEQFF | TGTGCCAGCAGTTCCAGGGCTACCTTTGGGAATGAGCAGTTCTTC
few | TRBJ1-1 | TRBV27 | - | CASLREGTAFF | TGTGCCAGCCTCCGGGAAGGGACGGCTTTCTTT
few | TRBJ2-5 | TRBV27 | TRBD1 | CASSLSGQGRFMETQYF | TGTGCCAGCAGTTTATCTGGACAGGGAAGGTTTATGGAGACCCAGTACTTC
many | TRBJ2-3 | TRBV6-2/TRBV6-3 | TRBD2 | CASSPLAGVEDTQYF | TGTGCCAGCAGTCCTTTAGCGGGAGTGGAAGATACGCAGTATTTT
- | TRBJ2-7 | TRBV20-1 | TRBD1 | CSAYPQDSERDRGLEQYF | TGCAGTGCTTACCCTCAAGATTCGGAGAGGGACAGGGGTCTCGAGCAGTACTTC
- | TRBJ2-2 | TRBV5-6 | - | CASSLGTPNTGELFF | TGTGCCAGCAGCTTAGGGACACCGAACACCGGGGAGCTGTTTTTT
many | TRBJ1-4 | TRBV5-4 | - | CASSSNSATNEKLFF | TGTGCCAGCAGCTCCAACAGTGCAACTAATGAAAAACTGTTTTTT
many | TRBJ1-1 | TRBV20-1 | - | CSAPLAGRIEAFF | TGCAGTGCCCCCCTCGCAGGGCGAATTGAAGCTTTCTTT
many | TRBJ2-3 | TRBV20-1 | - | CSARIVPTDTQYF | TGCAGTGCTAGAATCGTTCCGACAGATACGCAGTATTTT
- | TRBJ2-7 | TRBV29-1 | TRBD2 | CSPTGGLGYEQYF | TGCAGCCCGACGGGGGGTCTAGGTTACGAGCAGTACTTC
- | TRBJ2-3 | TRBV12-3/TRBV12-4 | TRBD2 | CASSSRLAEGTQYF | TGTGCCAGCAGTTCCCGACTAGCCGAGGGTACGCAGTATTTT
few | TRBJ1-1 | TRBV20-1 | - | CSAPRILGTEAFF | TGCAGTGCCCCACGCATATTGGGGACTGAAGCTTTCTTT
- | TRBJ1-6 | TRBV12-3/TRBV12-4 | TRBD1 | CASSLGQGVAPLHF | TGTGCCAGCAGTTTAGGACAGGGGGTGGCACCCCTCCACTTT
few | TRBJ2-7 | TRBV28 | TRBD1 | CASSLIRWGQGSYEQYF | TGTGCCAGCAGTTTAATTAGGTGGGGACAGGGGTCCTACGAGCAGTACTTC
few | TRBJ2-3 | TRBV9 | - | CASSVSGVGDTQYF | TGTGCCAGCAGCGTATCGGGGGTAGGAGATACGCAGTATTTT
- | TRBJ1-5 | TRBV12-3/TRBV12-4 | TRBD1 | CASSLGDRSNQPQHF | TGTGCCAGCAGTTTAGGGGACAGGAGTAATCAGCCCCAGCATTTT
- | TRBJ1-1 | TRBV5-1 | TRBD1 | CASSFGQGMNTEAFF | TGCGCCAGCAGCTTTGGACAGGGGATGAACACTGAAGCTTTCTTT
few | TRBJ1-1 | TRBV6-8 | - | CASSQPGRTEAFF | TGTGCCAGCAGTCAACCAGGGAGGACTGAAGCTTTCTTT
few | TRBJ1-2 | TRBV4-1 | - | CASSQGPGFNMGYTF | TGCGCCAGCAGCCAAGGCCCAGGTTTCAATATGGGCTACACCTTC
- | TRBJ2-7 | TRBV7-3 | - | CASSLTPQTGGRGEQYF | TGTGCCAGCAGCCTAACCCCGCAGACAGGCGGAAGGGGCGAGCAGTACTTC
- | TRBJ2-7 | TRBV12-3/TRBV12-4 | - | CASSYLSSYEQYF | TGTGCCAGCAGTTATCTAAGCTCCTACGAGCAGTACTTC
many | TRBJ1-2 | TRBV7-2 | - | CASSPELYGYTF | TGTGCCAGCAGCCCCGAGCTCTATGGCTACACCTTC
few | TRBJ2-3 | TRBV10-3 | - | CAISEIAGNTQYF | TGTGCCATCAGTGAGATCGCTGGAAATACGCAGTATTTT
few | TRBJ1-1 | TRBV14 | - | CASSLQMNTEAFF | TGTGCCAGCAGCTTGCAAATGAACACTGAAGCTTTCTTT
many | TRBJ2-6 | TRBV7-6 | TRBD1 | CASSPRGHSSGANVLTF | TGTGCCAGCAGCCCCAGGGGGCATTCCTCTGGGGCCAACGTCCTGACTTTC
- | TRBJ2-6 | TRBV11-2 | - | CASSFNLRDLNHSGANVLTF | TGTGCCAGCAGCTTTAACCTCAGGGACCTGAACCACTCTGGGGCCAACGTCCTGACTTTC
many | TRBJ2-5 | TRBV28 | TRBD2 | CASIRGGETQYF | TGTGCCAGCATTCGGGGGGGGGAGACCCAGTACTTC
few | TRBJ1-2 | TRBV5-1 | TRBD1 | CASSITGTGGYTF | TGCGCCAGCAGTATTACAGGGACAGGCGGCTACACCTTC
many | TRBJ2-3 | TRBV4-1 | - | CASSQLLSTDTQYF | TGCGCCAGCAGCCAGCTCCTCAGCACAGATACGCAGTATTTT
- | TRBJ2-7 | TRBV25-1 | - | CASRGAHPYEQYF | TGTGCCAGCAGGGGGGCCCACCCCTACGAGCAGTACTTC
- | TRBJ2-7 | TRBV7-9 | - | CASTGLSSYEQYF | TGTGCCAGCACAGGGCTGAGCTCCTACGAGCAGTACTTC
many | TRBJ2-3 | TRBV10-3 | TRBD2 | CAISAAGVAGTQYF | TGTGCCATCAGTGCAGCGGGGGTCGCCGGGACGCAGTATTTT
few | TRBJ1-4 | TRBV5-1 | - | CASSPEGRTASKLFF | TGCGCCAGCAGCCCGGAGGGACGGACCGCATCAAAACTGTTTTTT
many | TRBJ2-3 | TRBV13 | - | CASSQRTAEDTQYF | TGTGCCAGCAGCCAAAGGACTGCCGAGGATACGCAGTATTTT
few | TRBJ2-7 | TRBV11-2 | - | CASSRTANEQYF | TGTGCCAGCAGCCGAACGGCAAACGAGCAGTACTTC
- | TRBJ1-5 | TRBV12-3/TRBV12-4 | TRBD1 | CASRGGTGNSYSNQPQHF | TGTGCCAGCAGGGGGGGGACAGGGAACAGCTATAGCAATCAGCCCCAGCATTTT
few | TRBJ1-5 | TRBV28 | TRBD1 | CASSRGQGGNQPQHF | TGTGCCAGCAGCAGAGGACAGGGGGGCAATCAGCCCCAGCATTTT
many | TRBJ2-3 | TRBV29-1 | - | CSVGWAGSGNTQYF | TGCAGCGTTGGTTGGGCCGGGTCGGGAAATACGCAGTATTTT
few | TRBJ2-6 | TRBV9 | TRBD2 | CASSDSPGTRFSGANVLTF | TGTGCCAGCAGCGATTCCCCCGGGACTAGATTCTCTGGGGCCAACGTCCTGACTTTC
- | TRBJ1-3 | TRBV6-5 | - | CASSPWTASGNTIYF | TGTGCCAGCAGTCCCTGGACAGCCTCTGGAAACACCATATATTTT
- | TRBJ2-6 | TRBV12-3/TRBV12-4 | - | CASSPWASAPLSGANVLTF | TGTGCCAGCAGCCCGTGGGCTAGCGCACCGCTCTCTGGGGCCAACGTCCTGACTTTC
few | TRBJ2-7 | TRBV5-4 | - | CASSGMGRYEQYF | TGTGCCAGCAGCGGTATGGGGCGTTACGAGCAGTACTTC
- | TRBJ2-2 | TRBV29-1 | TRBD2 | CSVREREAGELFF | TGCAGCGTTCGAGAGCGGGAGGCCGGGGAGCTGTTTTTT
- | TRBJ2-7 | TRBV6-6 | TRBD1 | CASSHESGQGKYEQYF | TGTGCCAGCAGTCACGAATCGGGACAGGGGAAGTACGAGCAGTACTTC
- | TRBJ1-1 | TRBV5-1 | - | CASKDPVGTEAFF | TGCGCCAGTAAAGACCCGGTTGGCACTGAAGCTTTCTTT
many | TRBJ2-7 | TRBV6-1 | - | CASSELGLDEQYF | TGTGCCAGCAGTGAACTGGGTTTGGACGAGCAGTACTTC
- | TRBJ1-2 | TRBV6-2/TRBV6-3 | - | CASRRGNYGYTF | TGTGCCAGCAGAAGGGGGAACTATGGCTACACCTTC
- | TRBJ1-1 | TRBV9 | - | CASSPSGGNEAFF | TGTGCCAGCAGCCCCTCTGGGGGCAATGAAGCTTTCTTT
- | TRBJ1-1 | TRBV3-1 | - | CASSQVGPTEAFF | TGTGCCAGCAGCCAAGTAGGGCCCACTGAAGCTTTCTTT
few | TRBJ1-2 | TRBV29-1 | - | CSVANRYGYGYTF | TGCAGCGTTGCTAACCGGTATGGGTATGGCTACACCTTC
many | TRBJ2-5 | TRBV5-6 | - | CASSRSQETQYF | TGTGCCAGCAGCAGGTCACAGGAGACCCAGTACTTC
few | TRBJ2-4 | TRBV6-1 | TRBD2 | CASSEGLAYVKNIQYF | TGTGCCAGCAGTGAGGGACTAGCGTATGTCAAAAACATTCAGTACTTC